The 14 T cell receptor beta chains presented below share a single source sample, sequenced in a study of identical twins listed by TCRdb under 2016. Receptor amplification or capture employed 5' RACE. Sequencing used an Illumina HiSeq 2000. TCRdb reworked the public reads: Q25 trimming with fastp, MiXCR clone assembly, productive beta chains retained. Each CDR3 protein appears once, grouped with its most common genes and DNA. A total of under 300,000 distinct CDR3 sequences appear in this sample, around 15% of them only once. 8.8% of the sample lies in the top ten. Sequencing was carried out using memory (CD45RO+) T cells sorted from blood. The cell subset or site tag for this specimen amounts to: CD45RO+ enriched T cells. The receptors originated from a woman between 18 and 30 years old in good health.

This clonotype was seen just once. The rearrangement uses TRBV7-3 and TRBJ1-6; 7 bases are a match to TRBD1. The CDR3 contains 14 residues. V lost 5 bases and J lost 9; bases outside the gene matches: 7. Germline V gene sequence: CDR1 SGHTA, CDR2 FQGTGA. CDR3 loop: CASSRQGYGSPLHF. CDR3 nucleotides: TGTGCCAGCAGCAGACAGGGCTATGGTTCACCCCTCCACTTT.

This clonotype was recorded many times. The genes are TRBV6-2 or TRBV6-3 and TRBJ2-5; 12 bases match TRBD1. V trimming: 7 bases; J trimming: 4 bases; junction bases outside the gene matches: 7. The CDR3 runs to 15 residues. Germline V gene lookup returns CDR1 MNHEY and CDR2 SVGEGT. CDR3 bases: TGTGCCAGCACCCCGGGACAGGGGGCCCCAGAGACCCAGTACTTC. Translated: CASTPGQGAPETQYF.

This clonotype was seen only a few times. The rearrangement joins TRBV9 to TRBJ2-3; maybe TRBD1 (5 bases). Germline loops: CDR1 SGDLS, CDR2 YYNGEE. This CDR3 region has 13 residues. Trimming pared 4 bases from V and 6 bases from J, leaving 12 bases between. The CDR3 here is CASSLPGWDTQYF. In nucleotides, the CDR3 is TGTGCCAGCAGCCTCCCAGGGTGGGATACGCAGTATTTT.

The table lists this clonotype with a few counts. This sequence joins TRBV4-2 and TRBJ2-3; D gene unclear. The CDR3 is 19 residues long. The V and J ends lost 1 base and 2 bases respectively, with 22 bases between them. Germline V gives CDR1 LGHNA, CDR2 YNFKEQ. The CDR3 DNA follows: TGTGCCAGCAGCCAAGCCCTGACTGGCTATAGGGCGCACACAGATACGCAGTATTTT. Translating it yields CASSQALTGYRAHTDTQYF.

The genes are TRBV20-1 and TRBJ2-7, with D possibly matching TRBD1 (6 bases). Trimming took off 5 bases at V and 3 bases at J, with 14 bases between the two ends. The CDR3 length is 13 residues. Germline lookup yields CDR1 DFQATT and CDR2 SNEGSKA (reference sequence). The CDR3 DNA follows: TGCAGTGCTGGCCAGACAGGCCTCTACGAGCAGTACTTC. Protein product: CSAGQTGLYEQYF.

The chain joins TRBV10-3 to TRBJ2-6; possibly TRBD1 or TRBD2 for D (5 bases each). Germline CDR1 and CDR2: ENHRY and SYGVKD. V was shortened by 4 bases and J by 1 base, with 17 bases between the two germline ends. This CDR3 contains 18 residues. The CDR3 sequence: CAISGPGRQLSGANVLTF. The CDR3 coding sequence is TGTGCCATCAGTGGACCGGGACGTCAATTATCTGGGGCCAACGTCCTGACTTTC.

This clonotype came up many times. V is TRBV7-9 and J is TRBJ2-3, with 11 bases identical to TRBD2. The CDR3 is 16 residues long. J lost 4 bases, V lost 1 base, and 4 bases had no gene match. The germline CDR1 and CDR2 sequences are SEHNR and FQNEAQ (reference sequence). The CDR3: CASSLGLAGIADTQYF. The CDR3 DNA sequence: TGTGCCAGCAGCTTAGGACTAGCGGGAATCGCAGATACGCAGTATTTT.

This clonotype has only a few counts. The J gene is TRBJ2-2, the V gene TRBV7-3; 8 bases align to TRBD1. Losses at the gene ends were 4 bases for V and 3 bases for J; bases not matched to a gene: 10. The CDR3 has 17 residues. The germline gives CDR1 SGHTA, CDR2 FQGTGA. For the CDR3, the DNA is TGTGCCAGCAGCTCCACCAGTCAGGGGGCAGACACCGGGGAGCTGTTTTTT. Residues: CASSSTSQGADTGELFF.

The chain recombines TRBV6-2 or TRBV6-3 with TRBJ2-2, with 10 bases fitting TRBD2. The germline V gene has CDR1 MNHEY and CDR2 SVGEGT. V was pared by 1 base and J by 5 bases, with 19 bases of the junction left unmatched. The CDR3 spans 21 residues. The DNA for the CDR3 is TGTGCCAGCAGTTACTTCTATCTATTAGCGGGAGGCCCCCGAGGGACCGGGGAGCTGTTTTTT. It is translated as CASSYFYLLAGGPRGTGELFF.

V and J are TRBV7-2 and TRBJ2-3, with 9 bases matching TRBD1. The germline V gene has CDR1 SGHTA and CDR2 FQGNSA. The CDR3 consists of 15 residues. V shed 7 bases, J shed 4 bases, and the junction held 9 bases outside the gene matches. The CDR3 nucleotides are TGTGCCAGCACAGAACAGGGACAGGGCTCAGATACGCAGTATTTT. It specifies CASTEQGQGSDTQYF.

This clonotype showed up many times. This chain uses TRBV5-1 with TRBJ2-3; no firm D call. The CDR3 loop spans 12 amino acids. Trimming stripped 4 bases from V and 2 bases from J, with 5 bases between. In germline, CDR1 is SGHRS, CDR2 YFSETQ. DNA for the CDR3: TGCGCCAGCAGCCTCCTCACAGATACGCAGTATTTT. Translated, it gives CASSLLTDTQYF.

V gene TRBV6-1 combines with J gene TRBJ2-7, with TRBD1 matching 9 bases. Losses at the gene ends were 5 bases for V and 7 bases for J; bases not matched to a gene: 9. The CDR3 has 14 amino acids. Germline V gives CDR1 MNHNS, CDR2 SASEGT. CDR3 in DNA: TGTGCCAGCAGTCCCCTACAGGGGGCGGGGGAGCAGTACTTC. Amino acid sequence: CASSPLQGAGEQYF.

This clonotype has ten or more counts. The rearrangement links TRBV5-1 to TRBJ2-1; D remains unclear. Germline V gene lookup returns CDR1 SGHRS and CDR2 YFSETQ. CDR3 length equals 16 residues. V lost 4 bases and J 0 bases, leaving 14 bases between the germline ends. The CDR3 sequence is CASSMDGLSSYNEQFF. The CDR3, as DNA: TGCGCCAGCAGCATGGACGGCCTGAGCTCCTACAATGAGCAGTTCTTC.

Only a few counts were recorded for this clonotype. This chain connects TRBV5-1 to TRBJ2-7; 12 bases map to TRBD2. Germline V gene lookup returns CDR1 SGHRS and CDR2 YFSETQ. Trimming took 2 bases from V and 6 from J; bases not matched to a gene: 9. The CDR3 runs 16 residues. Here the CDR3 reads CASSFGSRTSGIEQYF. The CDR3 DNA is TGCGCCAGCAGCTTTGGCTCGAGGACTAGCGGGATCGAGCAGTACTTC.